Reported below is one TCR beta chain. From germline, CDR1 is SGHRS and CDR2 YFSETQ. Trimming took 7 bases from V and 6 from J; bases not matched to a gene: 9. The CDR3 totals 14 residues. Enrolled through a virtual design, the participants were between about 18 and 100 years of age and came from about two dozen US areas. Resolution of symptoms, clearance, or two negative PCRs was present in recovered Cohort 3 donors. These data come from a study of blood T cell repertoires in COVID-19. Across the whole study: Samples representing acute and convalescent COVID-19 were sourced from the United States, Italy and Spain.

Using immunoSEQ multiplex PCR, the repertoire was profiled, and TCRdb retains in-frame clones only, with some absent. The sample has under 200,000 clones; around 80% are singletons. Sequencing was performed on PBMCs or T cells enriched from blood (not recorded which). The chain uses TRBV5-1 and TRBJ2-1; TRBD1 matches 8 bases. This TCR derives from a man aged 50 to 59 who had recovered from COVID-19. The CDR3 sequence is CASSGTGISNEQFF. CDR3 DNA sequence: TGCGCCAGCTCCGGGACAGGCATAAGCAATGAGCAGTTCTTC.